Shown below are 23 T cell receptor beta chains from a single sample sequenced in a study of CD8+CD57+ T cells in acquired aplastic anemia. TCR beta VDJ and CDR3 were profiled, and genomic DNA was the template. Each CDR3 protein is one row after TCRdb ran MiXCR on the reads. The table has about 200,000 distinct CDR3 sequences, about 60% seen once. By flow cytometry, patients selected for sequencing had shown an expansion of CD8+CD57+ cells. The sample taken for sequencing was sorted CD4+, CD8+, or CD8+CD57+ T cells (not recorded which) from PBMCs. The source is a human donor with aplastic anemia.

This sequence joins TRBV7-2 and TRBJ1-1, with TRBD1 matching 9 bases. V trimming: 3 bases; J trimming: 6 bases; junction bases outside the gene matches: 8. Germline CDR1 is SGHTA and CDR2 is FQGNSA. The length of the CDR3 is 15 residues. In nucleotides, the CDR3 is TGTGCCAGCAGCTTGGTGACAGGGGGTGGCCCTGAAGCTTTCTTT. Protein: CASSLVTGGGPEAFF.

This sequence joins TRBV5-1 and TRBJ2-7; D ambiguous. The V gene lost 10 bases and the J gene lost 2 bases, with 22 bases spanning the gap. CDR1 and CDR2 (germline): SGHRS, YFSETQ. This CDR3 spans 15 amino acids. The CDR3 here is CAPPSMPPPPYEQYF. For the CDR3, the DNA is TGCGCCCCCCCCTCCATGCCCCCCCCGCCCTACGAGCAGTACTTC.

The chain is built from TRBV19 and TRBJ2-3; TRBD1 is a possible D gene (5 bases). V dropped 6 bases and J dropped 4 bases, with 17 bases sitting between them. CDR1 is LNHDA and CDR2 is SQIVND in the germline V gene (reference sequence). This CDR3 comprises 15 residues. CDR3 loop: CASRRTYATSDTQYF. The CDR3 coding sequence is TGTGCCAGTAGGCGGACATACGCTACCTCAGATACGCAGTATTTT.

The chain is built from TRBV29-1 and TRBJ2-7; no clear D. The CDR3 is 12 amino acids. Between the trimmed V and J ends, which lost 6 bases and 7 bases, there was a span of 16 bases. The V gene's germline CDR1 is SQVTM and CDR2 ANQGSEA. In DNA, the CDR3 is TGCAGCGTCTATCTAACTGGACGGGAGCAGTACTTC. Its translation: CSVYLTGREQYF.

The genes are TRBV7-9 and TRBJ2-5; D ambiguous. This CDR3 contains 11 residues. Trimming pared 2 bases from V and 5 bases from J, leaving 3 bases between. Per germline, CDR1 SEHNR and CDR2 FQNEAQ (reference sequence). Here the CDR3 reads CASSLWETQYF. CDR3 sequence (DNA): TGTGCCAGCAGCTTATGGGAGACCCAGTACTTC.

The CDR3 protein is CSKLAGVNNEQFF. The DNA for the CDR3 is TGCAGTAAACTAGCGGGAGTTAACAATGAGCAGTTCTTC. This rearrangement joins TRBV20-1 to TRBJ2-1; 11 bases are shared with TRBD2. This CDR3 contains 13 residues. CDR1 and CDR2 from the germline V gene are DFQATT and SNEGSKA (reference sequence). J was trimmed by 5 bases and V by 8 bases; bases with no gene match: 5.

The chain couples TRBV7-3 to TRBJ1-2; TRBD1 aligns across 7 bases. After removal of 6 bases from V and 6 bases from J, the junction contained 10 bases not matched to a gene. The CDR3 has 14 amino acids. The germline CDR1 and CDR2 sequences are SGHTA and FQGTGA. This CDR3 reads CASSWEGAADGYTF. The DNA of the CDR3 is TGTGCCAGCAGTTGGGAGGGGGCGGCGGATGGCTACACCTTC. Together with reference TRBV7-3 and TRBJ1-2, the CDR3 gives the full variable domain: GAGVSQTPSNKVTEKGKYVELRCDPISGHTALYWYRQSLGQGPEFLIYFQGTGAADDSGLPNDRFFAVRPEGSVSTLKIQRTERGDSAVYLCASSWEGAADGYTFGSGTRLTVV.

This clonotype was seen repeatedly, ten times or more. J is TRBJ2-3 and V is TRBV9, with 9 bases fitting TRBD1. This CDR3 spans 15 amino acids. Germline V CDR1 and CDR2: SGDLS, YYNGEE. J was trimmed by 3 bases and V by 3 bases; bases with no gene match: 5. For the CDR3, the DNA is TGTGCCAGCAGCGCGACCGGGACAGGGACAGATACGCAGTATTTT. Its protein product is CASSATGTGTDTQYF.

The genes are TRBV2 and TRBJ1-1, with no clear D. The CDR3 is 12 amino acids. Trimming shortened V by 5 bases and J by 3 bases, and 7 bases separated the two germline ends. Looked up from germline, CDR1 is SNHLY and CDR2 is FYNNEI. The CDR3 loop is CASSWGYTEAFF. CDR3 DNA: TGTGCCAGCAGTTGGGGATACACTGAAGCTTTCTTT. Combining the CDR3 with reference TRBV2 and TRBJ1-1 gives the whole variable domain EPEVTQTPSHQVTQMGQEVILRCVPISNHLYFYWYRQILGQKVEFLVSFYNNEISEKSEIFDDQFSVERPDGSNFTLKIRSTKLEDSAMYFCASSWGYTEAFFGQGTRLTVV.

CDR3 region: CAIRYRDHLYEQYF. The CDR3, as DNA: TGTGCCATCAGGTACCGGGACCACCTCTACGAGCAGTACTTC. The chain employs TRBV10-3 and TRBJ2-7; D might be TRBD1 or TRBD2, each matching 5 bases. The CDR3 totals 14 residues. V lost 6 bases to trimming and J lost 3 bases, with 15 bases between them. Germline CDR1 and CDR2: ENHRY and SYGVKD.

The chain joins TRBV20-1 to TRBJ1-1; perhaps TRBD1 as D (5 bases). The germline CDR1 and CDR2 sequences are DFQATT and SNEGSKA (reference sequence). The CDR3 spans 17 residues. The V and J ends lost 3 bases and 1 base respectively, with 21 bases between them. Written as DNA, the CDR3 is TGCAGTGCTAGTATAAGCAGAGGGGCGTATGGGAACACTGAAGCTTTCTTT. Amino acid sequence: CSASISRGAYGNTEAFF.

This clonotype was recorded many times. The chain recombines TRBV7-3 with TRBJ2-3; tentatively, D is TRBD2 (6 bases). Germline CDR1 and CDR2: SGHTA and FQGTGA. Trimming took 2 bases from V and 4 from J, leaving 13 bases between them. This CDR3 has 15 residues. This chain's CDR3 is CASSLLGGGSDTQYF. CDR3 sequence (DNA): TGTGCCAGCAGCTTATTGGGGGGAGGATCAGATACGCAGTATTTT.

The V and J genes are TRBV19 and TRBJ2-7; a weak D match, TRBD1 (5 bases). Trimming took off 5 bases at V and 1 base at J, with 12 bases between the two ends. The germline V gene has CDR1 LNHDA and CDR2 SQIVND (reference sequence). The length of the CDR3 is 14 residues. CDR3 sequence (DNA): TGTGCCAGTAGTCTGCAGGACACGTCCTACGAGCAGTACTTC. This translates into CASSLQDTSYEQYF.

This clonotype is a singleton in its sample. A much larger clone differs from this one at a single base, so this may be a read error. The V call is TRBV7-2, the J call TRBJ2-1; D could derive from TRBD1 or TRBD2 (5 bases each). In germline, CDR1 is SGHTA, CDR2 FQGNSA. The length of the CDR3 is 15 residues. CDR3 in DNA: TGTGCCGGCAGCTCAGTAGCGACAGTTTTCAATGAGCAGTTCTTC. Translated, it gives CAGSSVATVFNEQFF.

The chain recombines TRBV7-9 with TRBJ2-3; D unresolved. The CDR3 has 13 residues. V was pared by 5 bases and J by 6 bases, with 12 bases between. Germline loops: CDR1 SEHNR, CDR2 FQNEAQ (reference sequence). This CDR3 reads CASSPGRGDTQYF. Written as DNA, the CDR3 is TGTGCCAGCAGCCCAGGACGAGGTGATACGCAGTATTTT.

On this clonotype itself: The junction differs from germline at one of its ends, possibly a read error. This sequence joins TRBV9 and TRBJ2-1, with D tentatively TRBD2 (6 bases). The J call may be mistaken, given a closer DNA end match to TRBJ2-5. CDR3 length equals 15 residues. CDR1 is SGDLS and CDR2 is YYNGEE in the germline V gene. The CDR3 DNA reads TGTGCTAGCAGCGCCATCTACGGGACTTCTGAGACCCAGTACTTC. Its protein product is CASSAIYGTSETQYF.

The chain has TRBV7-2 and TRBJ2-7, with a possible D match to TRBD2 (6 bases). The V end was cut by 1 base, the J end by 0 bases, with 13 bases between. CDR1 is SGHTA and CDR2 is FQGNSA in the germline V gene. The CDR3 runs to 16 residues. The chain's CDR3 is CASSLVSGGNSYEQYF. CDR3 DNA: TGTGCCAGCAGCTTAGTTTCTGGCGGGAACTCCTACGAGCAGTACTTC.

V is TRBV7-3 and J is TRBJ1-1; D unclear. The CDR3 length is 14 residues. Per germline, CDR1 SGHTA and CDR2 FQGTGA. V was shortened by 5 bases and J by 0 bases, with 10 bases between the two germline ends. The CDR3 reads CASSQEAVNTEAFF. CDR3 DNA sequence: TGTGCCAGCAGCCAAGAGGCAGTGAACACTGAAGCTTTCTTT. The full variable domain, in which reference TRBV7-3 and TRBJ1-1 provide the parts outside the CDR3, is GAGVSQTPSNKVTEKGKYVELRCDPISGHTALYWYRQSLGQGPEFLIYFQGTGAADDSGLPNDRFFAVRPEGSVSTLKIQRTERGDSAVYLCASSQEAVNTEAFFGQGTRLTVV.

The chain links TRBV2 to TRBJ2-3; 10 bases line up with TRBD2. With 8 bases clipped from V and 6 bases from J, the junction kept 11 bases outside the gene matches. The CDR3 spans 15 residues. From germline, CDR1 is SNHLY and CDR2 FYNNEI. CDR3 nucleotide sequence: TGTGCCAGCCCCGCCCCAACTAGCGGGGAGGATACGCAGTATTTT. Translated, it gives CASPAPTSGEDTQYF.

CDR3 sequence: CSVVKGALEQYF. The CDR3 DNA sequence: TGCAGTGTTGTTAAGGGGGCCCTCGAGCAGTACTTC. The chain links TRBV20-1 to TRBJ2-7, with 7 bases that match TRBD1. J lost 6 bases, V lost 7 bases, and 9 bases had no gene match. Looked up from germline, CDR1 is DFQATT and CDR2 is SNEGSKA (reference sequence). This CDR3 is built from 12 residues.

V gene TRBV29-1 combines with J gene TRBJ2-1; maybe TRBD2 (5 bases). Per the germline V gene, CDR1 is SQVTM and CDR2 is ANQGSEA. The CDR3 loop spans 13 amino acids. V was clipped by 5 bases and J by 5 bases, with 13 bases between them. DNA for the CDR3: TGCAGCGTTTTCGTTGTCGGGGACAATGAGCAGTTCTTC. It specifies CSVFVVGDNEQFF.

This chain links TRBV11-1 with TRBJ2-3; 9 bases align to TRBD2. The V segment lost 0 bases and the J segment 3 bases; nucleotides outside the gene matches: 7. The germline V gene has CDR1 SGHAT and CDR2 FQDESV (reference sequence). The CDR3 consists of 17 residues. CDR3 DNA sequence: TGTGCCAGCAGCTTAGCGGGGCTAGCGGGATTAACAGATACGCAGTATTTT. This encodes CASSLAGLAGLTDTQYF.

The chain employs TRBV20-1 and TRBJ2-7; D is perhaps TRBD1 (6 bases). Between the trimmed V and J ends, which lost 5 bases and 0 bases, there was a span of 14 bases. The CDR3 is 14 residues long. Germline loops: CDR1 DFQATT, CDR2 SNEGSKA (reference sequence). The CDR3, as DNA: TGCAGTGCTTGGGACACCCAAAGCTCCTACGAGCAGTACTTC. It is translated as CSAWDTQSSYEQYF.